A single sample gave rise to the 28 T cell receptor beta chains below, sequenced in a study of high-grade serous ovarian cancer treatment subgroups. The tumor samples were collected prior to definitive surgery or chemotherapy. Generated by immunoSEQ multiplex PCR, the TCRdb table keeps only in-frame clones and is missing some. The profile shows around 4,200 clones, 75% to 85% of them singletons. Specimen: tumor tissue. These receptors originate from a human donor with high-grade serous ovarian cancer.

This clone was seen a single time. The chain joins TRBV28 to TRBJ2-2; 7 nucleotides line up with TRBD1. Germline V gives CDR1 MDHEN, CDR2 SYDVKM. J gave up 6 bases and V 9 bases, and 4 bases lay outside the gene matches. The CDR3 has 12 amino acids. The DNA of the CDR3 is TGTGCCAGTGAACAGGGGCCCGGGGAGCTGTTTTTT. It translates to CASEQGPGELFF.

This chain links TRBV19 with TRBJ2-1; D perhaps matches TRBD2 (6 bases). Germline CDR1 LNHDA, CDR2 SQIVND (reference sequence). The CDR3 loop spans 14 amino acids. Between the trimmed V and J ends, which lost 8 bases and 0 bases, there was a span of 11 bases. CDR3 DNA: TGTGCCAGTCGGGCGACTAGCTCCTACAATGAGCAGTTCTTC. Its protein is CASRATSSYNEQFF.

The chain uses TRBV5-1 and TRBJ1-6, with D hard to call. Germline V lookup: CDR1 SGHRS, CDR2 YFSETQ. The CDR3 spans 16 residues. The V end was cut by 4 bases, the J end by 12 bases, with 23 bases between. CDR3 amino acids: CASSLDPVEGREPLHF. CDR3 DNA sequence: TGCGCCAGCAGCCTTGACCCAGTGGAGGGTAGGGAACCCCTCCACTTT.

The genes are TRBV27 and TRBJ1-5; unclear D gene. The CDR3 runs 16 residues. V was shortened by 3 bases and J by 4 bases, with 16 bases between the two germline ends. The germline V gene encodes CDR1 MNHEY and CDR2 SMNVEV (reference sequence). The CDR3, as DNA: TGTGCCAGCAGTTTTGTCAGATCGGGGAAAAATCAGCCCCAGCATTTT. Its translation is CASSFVRSGKNQPQHF.

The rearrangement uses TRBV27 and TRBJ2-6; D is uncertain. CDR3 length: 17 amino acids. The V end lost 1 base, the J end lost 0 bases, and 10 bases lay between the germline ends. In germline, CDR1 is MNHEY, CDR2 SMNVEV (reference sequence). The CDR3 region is CASSLLPSVSGANVLTF. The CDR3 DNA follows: TGTGCCAGCAGTTTATTGCCCTCGGTCTCTGGGGCCAACGTCCTGACTTTC.

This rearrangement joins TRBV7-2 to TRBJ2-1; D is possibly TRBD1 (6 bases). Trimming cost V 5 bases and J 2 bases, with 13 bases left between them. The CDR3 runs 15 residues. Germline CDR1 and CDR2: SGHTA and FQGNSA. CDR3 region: CASSPTRTAYNEQFF. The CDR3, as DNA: TGTGCCAGCAGCCCGACCCGGACAGCCTACAATGAGCAGTTCTTC.

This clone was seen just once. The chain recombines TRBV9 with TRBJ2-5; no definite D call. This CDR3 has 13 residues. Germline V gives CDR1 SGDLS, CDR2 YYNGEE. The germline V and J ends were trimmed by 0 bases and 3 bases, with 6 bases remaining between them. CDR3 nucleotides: TGTGCCAGCAGCGTAGAACGGGAAGAGACCCAGTACTTC. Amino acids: CASSVEREETQYF.

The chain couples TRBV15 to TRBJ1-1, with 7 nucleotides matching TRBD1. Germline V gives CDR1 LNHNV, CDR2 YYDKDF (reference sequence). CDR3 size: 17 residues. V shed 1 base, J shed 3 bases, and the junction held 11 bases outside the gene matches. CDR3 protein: CATSRAGTARRDTEAFF. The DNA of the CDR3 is TGTGCCACCAGCAGAGCAGGGACAGCAAGAAGGGACACTGAAGCTTTCTTT. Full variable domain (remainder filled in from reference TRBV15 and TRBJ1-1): DAMVIQNPRYQVTQFGKPVTLSCSQTLNHNVMYWYQQKSSQAPKLLFHYYDKDFNNEADTPDNFQSRRPNTSFCFLDIRSPGLGDTAMYLCATSRAGTARRDTEAFFGQGTRLTVV.

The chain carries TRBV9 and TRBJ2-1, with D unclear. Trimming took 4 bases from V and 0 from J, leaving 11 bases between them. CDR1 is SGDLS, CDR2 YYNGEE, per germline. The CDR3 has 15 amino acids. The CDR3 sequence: CASSPTESSYNEQFF. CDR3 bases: TGTGCCAGCAGCCCGACGGAGAGCTCCTACAATGAGCAGTTCTTC. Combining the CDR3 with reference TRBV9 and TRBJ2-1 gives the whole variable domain DSGVTQTPKHLITATGQRVTLRCSPRSGDLSVYWYQQSLDQGLQFLIQYYNGEERAKGNILERFSAQQFPDLHSELNLSSLELGDSALYFCASSPTESSYNEQFFGPGTRLTVL.

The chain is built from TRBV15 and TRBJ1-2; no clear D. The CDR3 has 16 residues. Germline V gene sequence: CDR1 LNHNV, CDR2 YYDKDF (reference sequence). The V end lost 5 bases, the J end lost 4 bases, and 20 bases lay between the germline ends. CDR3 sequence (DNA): TGTGCCACCAGCGGGAGGTGGTGTGGAAAGACCTATGGCTACACCTTC. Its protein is CATSGRWCGKTYGYTF.

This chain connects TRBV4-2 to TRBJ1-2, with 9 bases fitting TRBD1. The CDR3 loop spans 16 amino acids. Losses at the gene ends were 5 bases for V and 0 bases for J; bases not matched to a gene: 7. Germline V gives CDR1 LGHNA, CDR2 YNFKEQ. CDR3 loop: CASSSQTGGANYGYTF. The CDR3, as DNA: TGTGCCAGCAGCTCCCAAACAGGGGGCGCTAACTATGGCTACACCTTC.

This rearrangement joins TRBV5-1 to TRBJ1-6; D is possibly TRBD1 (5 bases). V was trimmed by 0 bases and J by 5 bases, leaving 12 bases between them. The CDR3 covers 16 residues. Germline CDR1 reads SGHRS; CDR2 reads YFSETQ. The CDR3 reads CASSLDGTPNNSPLHF. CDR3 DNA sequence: TGCGCCAGCAGCTTGGATGGGACTCCCAATAATTCACCCCTCCACTTT.

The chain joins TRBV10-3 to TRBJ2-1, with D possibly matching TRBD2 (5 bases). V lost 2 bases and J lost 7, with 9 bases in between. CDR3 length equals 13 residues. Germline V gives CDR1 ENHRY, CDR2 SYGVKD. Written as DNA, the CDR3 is TGTGCCATCAGTGAGCAGCGGCCTAATGAGCAGTTCTTC. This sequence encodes CAISEQRPNEQFF.

The DNA for the CDR3 is TGTGCCAGCGGGACGGTGCGGGATGAAAAACTGTTTTTT. It encodes CASGTVRDEKLFF. The gene calls are TRBV2 and TRBJ1-4; weak D call: TRBD1 (5 bases). V shed 8 bases and J shed 6 bases, with 13 bases lying between them. This CDR3 contains 13 residues. Looked up from germline, CDR1 is SNHLY and CDR2 is FYNNEI. Full variable domain (rest looked up from reference TRBV2 and TRBJ1-4): EPEVTQTPSHQVTQMGQEVILRCVPISNHLYFYWYRQILGQKVEFLVSFYNNEISEKSEIFDDQFSVERPDGSNFTLKIRSTKLEDSAMYFCASGTVRDEKLFFGSGTQLSVL.

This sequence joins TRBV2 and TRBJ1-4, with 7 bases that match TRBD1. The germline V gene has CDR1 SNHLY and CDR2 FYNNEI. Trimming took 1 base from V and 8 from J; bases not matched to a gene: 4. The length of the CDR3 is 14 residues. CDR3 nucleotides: TGTGCCAGCAGTGAAGACAGGGGAGGGGAAAAACTGTTTTTT. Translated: CASSEDRGGEKLFF.

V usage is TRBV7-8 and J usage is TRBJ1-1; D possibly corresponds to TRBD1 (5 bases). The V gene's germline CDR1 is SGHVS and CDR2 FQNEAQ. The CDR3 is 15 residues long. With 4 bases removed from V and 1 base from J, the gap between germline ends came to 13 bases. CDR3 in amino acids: CASSSRSQGNTEAFF. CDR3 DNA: TGTGCCAGCAGCTCTCGATCCCAGGGGAACACTGAAGCTTTCTTT.

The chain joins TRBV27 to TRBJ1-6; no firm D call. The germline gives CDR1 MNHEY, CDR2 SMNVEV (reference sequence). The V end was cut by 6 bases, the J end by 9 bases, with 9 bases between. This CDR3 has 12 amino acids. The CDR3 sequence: CASRTPGSPLHF. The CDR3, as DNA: TGTGCCAGCAGGACACCTGGTTCACCCCTCCACTTT.

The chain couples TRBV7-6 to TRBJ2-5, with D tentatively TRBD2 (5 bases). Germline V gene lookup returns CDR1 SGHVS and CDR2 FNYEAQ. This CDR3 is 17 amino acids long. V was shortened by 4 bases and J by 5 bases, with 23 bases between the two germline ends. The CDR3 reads CASSWVDSGGVRETQYF. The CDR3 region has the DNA TGTGCCAGCAGCTGGGTAGACTCCGGAGGCGTTCGGGAGACCCAGTACTTC.

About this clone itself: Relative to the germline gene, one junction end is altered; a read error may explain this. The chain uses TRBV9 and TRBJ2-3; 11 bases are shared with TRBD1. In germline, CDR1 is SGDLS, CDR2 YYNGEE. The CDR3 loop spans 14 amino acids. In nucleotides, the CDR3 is TGTGCCAGCAGCGGGACAGGGGGCACAAATACGCAGTATTTT. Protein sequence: CASSGTGGTNTQYF.

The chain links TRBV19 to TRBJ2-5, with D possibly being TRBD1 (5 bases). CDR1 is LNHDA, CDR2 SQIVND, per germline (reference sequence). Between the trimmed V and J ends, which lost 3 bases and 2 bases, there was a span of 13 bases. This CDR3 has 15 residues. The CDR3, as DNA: TGTGCCAGTAGTATTGGGGCTGTGGGGCAAGAGACCCAGTACTTC. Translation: CASSIGAVGQETQYF.

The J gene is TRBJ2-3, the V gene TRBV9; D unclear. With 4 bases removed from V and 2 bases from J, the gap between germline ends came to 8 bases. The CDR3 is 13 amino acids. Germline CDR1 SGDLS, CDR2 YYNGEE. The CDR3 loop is CASSNRLTDTQYF. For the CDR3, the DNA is TGTGCCAGCAGCAACCGACTCACAGATACGCAGTATTTT.

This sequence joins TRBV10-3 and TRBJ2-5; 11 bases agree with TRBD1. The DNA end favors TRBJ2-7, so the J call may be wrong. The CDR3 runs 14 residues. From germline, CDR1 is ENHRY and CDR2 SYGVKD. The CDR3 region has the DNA TGTGCCATCAGTTCGGACAGGGGGCGCTACGAGCAGTACTTC. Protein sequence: CAISSDRGRYEQYF.

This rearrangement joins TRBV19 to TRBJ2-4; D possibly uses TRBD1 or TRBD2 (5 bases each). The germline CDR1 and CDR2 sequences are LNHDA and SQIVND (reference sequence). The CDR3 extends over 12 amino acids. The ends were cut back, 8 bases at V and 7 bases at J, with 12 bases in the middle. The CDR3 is CASGKGRNIQYF. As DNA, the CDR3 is TGTGCCAGTGGAAAGGGACGGAACATTCAGTACTTC.

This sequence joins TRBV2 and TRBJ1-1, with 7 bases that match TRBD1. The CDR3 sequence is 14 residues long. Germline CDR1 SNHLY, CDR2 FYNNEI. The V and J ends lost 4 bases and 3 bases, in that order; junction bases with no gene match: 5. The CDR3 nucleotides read TGTGCCAGCAGTGGACAGGGCAGGGACACTGAAGCTTTCTTT. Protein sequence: CASSGQGRDTEAFF.

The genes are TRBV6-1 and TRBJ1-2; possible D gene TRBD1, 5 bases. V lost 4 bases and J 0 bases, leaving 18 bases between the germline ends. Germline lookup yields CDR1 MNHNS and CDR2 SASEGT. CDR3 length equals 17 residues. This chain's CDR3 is CASSGGGFSLPNYGYTF. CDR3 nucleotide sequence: TGTGCCAGCAGTGGGGGGGGGTTTAGCTTACCTAACTATGGCTACACCTTC.

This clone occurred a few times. CDR3 loop: CASSLLGGDTEAFF. CDR3 bases: TGTGCCAGCAGCTTGTTAGGAGGGGATACTGAAGCTTTCTTT. This sequence joins TRBV5-4 and TRBJ1-1; a weak D match, TRBD1 (5 bases). Germline V gene sequence: CDR1 SGHNT, CDR2 YYREEE (reference sequence). V shed 1 base and J shed 5 bases, with 12 bases lying between them. This CDR3 is built from 14 residues. Together with reference TRBV5-4 and TRBJ1-1, the CDR3 gives the full variable domain: ETGVTQSPTHLIKTRGQQVTLRCSSQSGHNTVSWYQQALGQGPQFIFQYYREEENGRGNFPPRFSGLQFPNYSSELNVNALELDDSALYLCASSLLGGDTEAFFGQGTRLTVV.

Written as DNA, the CDR3 is TGTGCCAGCAGCTTAACAGGCTCGCTGGTGCCCCAGCATTTT. Translated: CASSLTGSLVPQHF. This sequence joins TRBV7-8 and TRBJ1-5; weak D call: TRBD1 (5 bases). CDR3 size: 14 residues. In germline, CDR1 is SGHVS, CDR2 FQNEAQ. V lost 2 bases to trimming and J lost 9 bases, with 14 bases between them.

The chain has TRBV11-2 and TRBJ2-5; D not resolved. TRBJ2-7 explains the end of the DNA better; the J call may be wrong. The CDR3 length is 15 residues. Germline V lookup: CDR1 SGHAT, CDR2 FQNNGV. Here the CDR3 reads CASSLINVGHYEQYF. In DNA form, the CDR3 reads TGTGCCAGCAGCTTAATTAACGTGGGTCATTACGAGCAGTACTTC.